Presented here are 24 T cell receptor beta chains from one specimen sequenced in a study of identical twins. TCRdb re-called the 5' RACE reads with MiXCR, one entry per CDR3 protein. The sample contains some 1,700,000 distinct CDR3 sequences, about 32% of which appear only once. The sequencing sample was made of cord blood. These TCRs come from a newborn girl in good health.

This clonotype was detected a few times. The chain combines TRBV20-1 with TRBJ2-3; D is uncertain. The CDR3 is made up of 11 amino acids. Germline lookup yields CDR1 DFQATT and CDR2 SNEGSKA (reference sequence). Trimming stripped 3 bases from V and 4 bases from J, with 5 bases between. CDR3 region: CSASNPDTQYF. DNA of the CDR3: TGCAGTGCTAGTAACCCAGATACGCAGTATTTT.

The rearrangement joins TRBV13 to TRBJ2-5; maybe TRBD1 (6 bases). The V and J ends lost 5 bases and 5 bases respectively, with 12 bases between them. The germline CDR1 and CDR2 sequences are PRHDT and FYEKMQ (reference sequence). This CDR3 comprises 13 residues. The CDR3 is CASSPGEDETQYF. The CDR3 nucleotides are TGTGCCAGCAGCCCAGGGGAAGATGAGACCCAGTACTTC.

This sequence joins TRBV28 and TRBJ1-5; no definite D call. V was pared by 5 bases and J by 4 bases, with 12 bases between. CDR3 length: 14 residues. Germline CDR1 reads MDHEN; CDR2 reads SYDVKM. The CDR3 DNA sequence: TGTGCCAGCAGTACCTTGGCGGGGAATCAGCCCCAGCATTTT. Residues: CASSTLAGNQPQHF.

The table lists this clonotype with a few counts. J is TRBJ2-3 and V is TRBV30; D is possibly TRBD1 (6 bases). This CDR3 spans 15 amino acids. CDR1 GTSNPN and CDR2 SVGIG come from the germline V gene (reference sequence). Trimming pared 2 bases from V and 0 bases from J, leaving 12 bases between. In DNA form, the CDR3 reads TGTGCCTGGAGTTCGGGACACTTGAGCACAGATACGCAGTATTTT. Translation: CAWSSGHLSTDTQYF.

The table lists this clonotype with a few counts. CDR3 sequence reads: CSGGGSSSYEQYF. The CDR3 DNA is TGCAGTGGCGGGGGGAGCAGCTCCTACGAGCAGTACTTC. The chain employs TRBV29-1 and TRBJ2-7, with 8 bases matching TRBD2. Germline V gene data show CDR1 as SQVTM and CDR2 as ANQGSEA. This CDR3 contains 13 residues.

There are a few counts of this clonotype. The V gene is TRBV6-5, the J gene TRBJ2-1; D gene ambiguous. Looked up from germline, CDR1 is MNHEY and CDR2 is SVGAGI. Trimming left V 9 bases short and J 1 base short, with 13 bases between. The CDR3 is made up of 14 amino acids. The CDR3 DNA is TGTGCCAGTTCCCCCCAGCTTTCCTACAATGAGCAGTTCTTC. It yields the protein CASSPQLSYNEQFF.

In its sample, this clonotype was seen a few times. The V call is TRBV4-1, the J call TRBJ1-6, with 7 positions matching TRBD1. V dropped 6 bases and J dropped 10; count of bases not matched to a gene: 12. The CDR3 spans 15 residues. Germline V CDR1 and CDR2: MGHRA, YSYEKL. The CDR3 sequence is CASRPPDRVESPLHF. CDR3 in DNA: TGCGCCAGCAGGCCTCCTGACAGGGTGGAATCACCCCTCCACTTT.

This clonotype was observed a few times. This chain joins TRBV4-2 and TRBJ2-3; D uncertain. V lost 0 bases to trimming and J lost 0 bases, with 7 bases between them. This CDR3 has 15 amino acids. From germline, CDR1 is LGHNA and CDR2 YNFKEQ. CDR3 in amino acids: CASSQEQISTDTQYF. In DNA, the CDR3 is TGTGCCAGCAGCCAAGAGCAGATTAGCACAGATACGCAGTATTTT.

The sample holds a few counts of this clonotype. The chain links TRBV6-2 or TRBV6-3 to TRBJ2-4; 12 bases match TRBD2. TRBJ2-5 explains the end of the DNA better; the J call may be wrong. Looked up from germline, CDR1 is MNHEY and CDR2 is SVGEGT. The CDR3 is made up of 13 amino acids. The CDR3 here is CATGLAGKETQYF. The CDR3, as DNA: TGTGCCACCGGACTAGCGGGGAAAGAGACCCAGTACTTC.

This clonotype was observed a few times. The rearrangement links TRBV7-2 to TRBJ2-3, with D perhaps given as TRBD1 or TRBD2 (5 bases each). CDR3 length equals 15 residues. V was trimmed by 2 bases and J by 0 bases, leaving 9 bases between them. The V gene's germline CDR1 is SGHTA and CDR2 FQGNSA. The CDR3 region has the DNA TGTGCCAGCAGCTTAACGGGGCTTAGCACAGATACGCAGTATTTT. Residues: CASSLTGLSTDTQYF.

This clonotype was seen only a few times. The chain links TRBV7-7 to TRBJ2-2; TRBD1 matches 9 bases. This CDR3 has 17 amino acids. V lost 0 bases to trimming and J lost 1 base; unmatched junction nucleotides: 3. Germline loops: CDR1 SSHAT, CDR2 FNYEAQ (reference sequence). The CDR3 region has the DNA TGTGCCAGCAGCTTAGCGGGGACAGGGATGAACACCGGGGAGCTGTTTTTT. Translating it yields CASSLAGTGMNTGELFF. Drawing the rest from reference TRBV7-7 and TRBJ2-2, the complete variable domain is GAGVSQSPRYKVTKRGQDVTLRCDPISSHATLYWYQQALGQGPEFLTYFNYEAQPDKSGLPSDRFSAERPEGSISTLTIQRTEQRDSAMYRCASSLAGTGMNTGELFFGEGSRLTVL.

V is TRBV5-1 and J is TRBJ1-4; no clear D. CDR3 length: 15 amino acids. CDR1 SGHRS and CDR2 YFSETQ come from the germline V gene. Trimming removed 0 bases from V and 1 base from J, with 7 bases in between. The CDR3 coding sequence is TGCGCCAGCAGCTTGGGGAAGGGAACTAATGAAAAACTGTTTTTT. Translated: CASSLGKGTNEKLFF.

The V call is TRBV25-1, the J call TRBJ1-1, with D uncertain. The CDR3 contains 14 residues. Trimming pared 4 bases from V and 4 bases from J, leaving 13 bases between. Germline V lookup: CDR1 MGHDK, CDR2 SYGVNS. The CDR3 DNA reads TGTGCCAGCAGTGGGATCGACGGACCCACTGAAGCTTTCTTT. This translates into CASSGIDGPTEAFF.

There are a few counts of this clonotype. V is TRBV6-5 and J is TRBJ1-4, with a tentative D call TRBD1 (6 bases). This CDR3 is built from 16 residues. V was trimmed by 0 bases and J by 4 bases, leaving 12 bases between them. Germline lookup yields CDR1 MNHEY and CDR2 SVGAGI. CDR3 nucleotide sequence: TGTGCCAGCAGTTACTCCAGGGGAGGTGGTAATGAAAAACTGTTTTTT. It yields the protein CASSYSRGGGNEKLFF.

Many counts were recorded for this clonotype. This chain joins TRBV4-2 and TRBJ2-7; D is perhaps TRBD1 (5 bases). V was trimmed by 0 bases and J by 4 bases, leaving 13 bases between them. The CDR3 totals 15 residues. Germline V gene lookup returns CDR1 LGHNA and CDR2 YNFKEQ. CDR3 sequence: CASSQDQARVYEQYF. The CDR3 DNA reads TGTGCCAGCAGCCAAGATCAAGCCAGGGTGTACGAGCAGTACTTC.

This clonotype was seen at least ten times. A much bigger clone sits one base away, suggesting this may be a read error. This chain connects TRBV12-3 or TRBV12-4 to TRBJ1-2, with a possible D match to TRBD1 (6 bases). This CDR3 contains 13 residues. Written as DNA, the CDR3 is TGTGCCAGCAGCTTAGTCAGGGGCTATGGCTACACCTTC. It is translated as CASSLVRGYGYTF.

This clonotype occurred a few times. For the CDR3, the DNA is TGTGCCAGCAGTTCGGGACTAGCGGTGCAGTACTTC. This codes for CASSSGLAVQYF. The rearrangement uses TRBV28 and TRBJ2-4, with 11 bases aligning to TRBD2. CDR1 is MDHEN, CDR2 SYDVKM, per germline. The CDR3 sequence is 12 residues long. Germline trimming cut 4 bases from V and 13 bases from J; bases unmatched to any gene: 3.

The chain's CDR3 is CASSLNAGIRSYNEQFF. Here the CDR3 DNA reads TGTGCCAGCAGCTTAAATGCGGGAATACGAAGCTACAATGAGCAGTTCTTC. V usage is TRBV7-8 and J usage is TRBJ2-1, with a tentative D call TRBD2 (6 bases). The CDR3 contains 17 residues. Trimming took off 2 bases at V and 3 bases at J, with 17 bases between the two ends. Germline loops: CDR1 SGHVS, CDR2 FQNEAQ.

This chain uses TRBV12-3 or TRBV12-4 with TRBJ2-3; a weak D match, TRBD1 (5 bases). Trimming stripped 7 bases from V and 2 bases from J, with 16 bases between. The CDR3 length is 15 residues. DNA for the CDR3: TGTGCCAGCAAACGGACACCGATGACCACAGATACGCAGTATTTT. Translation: CASKRTPMTTDTQYF.

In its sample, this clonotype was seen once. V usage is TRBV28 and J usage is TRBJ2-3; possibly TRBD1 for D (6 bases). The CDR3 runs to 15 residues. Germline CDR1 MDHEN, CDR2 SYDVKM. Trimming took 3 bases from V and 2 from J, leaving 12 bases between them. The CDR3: CASSFVQGNTDTQYF. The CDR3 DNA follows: TGTGCCAGCAGTTTCGTCCAGGGGAACACAGATACGCAGTATTTT.

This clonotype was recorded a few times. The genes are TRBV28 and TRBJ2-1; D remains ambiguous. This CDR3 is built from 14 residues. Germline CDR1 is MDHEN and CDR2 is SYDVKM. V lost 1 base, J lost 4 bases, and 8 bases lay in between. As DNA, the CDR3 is TGTGCCAGCAGTTTATCTGCGAGGTACAATGAGCAGTTCTTC. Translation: CASSLSARYNEQFF.

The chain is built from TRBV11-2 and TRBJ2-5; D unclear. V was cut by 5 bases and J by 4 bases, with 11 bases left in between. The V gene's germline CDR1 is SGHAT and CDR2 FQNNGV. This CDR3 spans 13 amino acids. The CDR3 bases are TGTGCCAGCAGCGCCCCCTCGGGAGAGACCCAGTACTTC. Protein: CASSAPSGETQYF.

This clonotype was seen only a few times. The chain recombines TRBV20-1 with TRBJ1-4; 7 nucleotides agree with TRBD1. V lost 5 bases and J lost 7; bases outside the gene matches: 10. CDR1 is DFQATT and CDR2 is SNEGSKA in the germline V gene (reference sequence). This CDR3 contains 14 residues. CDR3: CSARAYGTAEKLFF. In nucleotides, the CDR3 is TGCAGTGCTCGGGCGTACGGGACAGCTGAAAAACTGTTTTTT.

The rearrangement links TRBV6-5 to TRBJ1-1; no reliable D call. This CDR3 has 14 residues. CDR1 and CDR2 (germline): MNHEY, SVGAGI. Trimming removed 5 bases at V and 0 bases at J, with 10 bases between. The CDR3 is CASSLDTMNTEAFF. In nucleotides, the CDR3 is TGTGCCAGCAGTCTCGACACAATGAACACTGAAGCTTTCTTT.